Sequencing of this TCR beta chain was carried out in a study of metastatic and nonmetastatic thyroid tumors. Study-level background: Comparison of repertoires was carried out across blood and tumor or nodule tissue from malignant and benign thyroid patients. Overall study findings and caveats: Malignant thyroid tumors reportedly exceeded benign nodules significantly in TCR beta diversity, with the difference appearing in blood and tumor.

TCRdb re-analyzed the PCR reads through MiXCR. The table lists about 92,000 clones, more than 12% of them singletons. The sample holds many counts of this clone. As yet, its antigen is unknown. There were no patients who had received any treatment before thyroid surgery. V was pared by 6 bases and J by 7 bases, with 8 bases of the junction left unmatched. The CDR3 runs 14 residues. The TCR originated in a female donor with papillary thyroid cancer or a benign thyroid nodule (not recorded which). Some clones in this sample may be carry-over from other donors' samples. Sequenced: blood. This sequence joins TRBV12-3 or TRBV12-4 and TRBJ2-1; 8 bases are a match to TRBD2. The CDR3 DNA reads as TGTGCCAGCAGAACGGGGGGGCCTCGGAATGAGCAGTTCTTC. Its protein is CASRTGGPRNEQFF.